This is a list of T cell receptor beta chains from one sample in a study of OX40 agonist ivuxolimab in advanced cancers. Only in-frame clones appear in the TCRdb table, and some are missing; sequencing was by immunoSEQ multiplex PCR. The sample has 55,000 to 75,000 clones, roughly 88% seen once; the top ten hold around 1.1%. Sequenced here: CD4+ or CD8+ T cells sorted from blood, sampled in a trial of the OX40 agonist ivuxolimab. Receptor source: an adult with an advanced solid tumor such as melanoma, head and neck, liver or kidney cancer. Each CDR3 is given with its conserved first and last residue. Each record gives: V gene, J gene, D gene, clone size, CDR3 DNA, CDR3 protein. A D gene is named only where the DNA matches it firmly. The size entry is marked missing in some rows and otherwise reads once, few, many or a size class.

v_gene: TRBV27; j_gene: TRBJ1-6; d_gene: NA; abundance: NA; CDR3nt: TGTGCCAGCAGTTTATCGATGGGCAGGGGAAATTCACCCCTCCACTTT; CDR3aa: CASSLSMGRGNSPLHF
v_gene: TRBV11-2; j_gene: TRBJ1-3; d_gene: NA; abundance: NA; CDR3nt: TGTGCCAGCAGCTTACGGCGGGGGGTCGTTCGTTCTGGAAACACCATATATTTT; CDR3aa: CASSLRRGVVRSGNTIYF
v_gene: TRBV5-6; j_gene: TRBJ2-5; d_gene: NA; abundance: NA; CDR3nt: TGTGCCAGCAGCTTGGGACCCCCGGGGCAAGAGACCCAGTACTTC; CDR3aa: CASSLGPPGQETQYF
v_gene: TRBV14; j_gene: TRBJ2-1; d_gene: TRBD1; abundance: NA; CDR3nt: TGTGCCAGCAGCCAAGGGACAGGTCCCTACAATGAGCAGTTCTTC; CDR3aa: CASSQGTGPYNEQFF
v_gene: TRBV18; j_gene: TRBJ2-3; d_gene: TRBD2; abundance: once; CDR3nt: TGTGCCAGCTCACCACTAGCGGGGACCACAGATACGCAGTATTTT; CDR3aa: CASSPLAGTTDTQYF
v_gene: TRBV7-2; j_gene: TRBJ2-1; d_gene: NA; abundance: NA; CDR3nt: TGTGCCAGCAGCTTCGGGAACGCTAGGTACAATGAGCAGTTCTTC; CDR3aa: CASSFGNARYNEQFF
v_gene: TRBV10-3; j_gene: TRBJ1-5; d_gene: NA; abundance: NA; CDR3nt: TGTGCCATCAGGGACAGTAATAGCAATCAGCCCCAGCATTTT; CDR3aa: CAIRDSNSNQPQHF
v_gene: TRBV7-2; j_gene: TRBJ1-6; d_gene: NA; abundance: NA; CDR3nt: TGTGCCAGCAGCTTATTGGGTCAGTTAAATTCACCCCTCCACTTT; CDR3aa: CASSLLGQLNSPLHF
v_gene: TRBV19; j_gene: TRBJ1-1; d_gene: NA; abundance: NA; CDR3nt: TGTGCCAGTAGGGAGGGAAACTTTAGAGCTTTCTTT; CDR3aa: CASREGNFRAFF
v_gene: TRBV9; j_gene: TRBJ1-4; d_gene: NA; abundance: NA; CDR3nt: TGTGCCAGCAGCGTAGCGGGCAGCCTTAATGAAAAACTGTTTTTT; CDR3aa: CASSVAGSLNEKLFF
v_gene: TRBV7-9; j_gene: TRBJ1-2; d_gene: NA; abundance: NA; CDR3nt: TGTGCCAGCAGCTTAGAGCTGGGGGGCTACACCTTC; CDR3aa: CASSLELGGYTF
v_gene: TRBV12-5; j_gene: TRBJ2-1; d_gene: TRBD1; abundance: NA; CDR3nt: TGTGCTAGTGGTCCACCCTCCGGGACAGTGTACAATGAGCAGTTCTTC; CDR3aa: CASGPPSGTVYNEQFF
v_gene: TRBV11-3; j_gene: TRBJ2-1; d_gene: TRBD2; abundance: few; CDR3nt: TGTGCCAGCAGCTTAGATGGGGGGGAAAAGCAGTTCTTC; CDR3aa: CASSLDGGEKQFF
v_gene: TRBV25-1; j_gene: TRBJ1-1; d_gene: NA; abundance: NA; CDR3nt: TGTGCCAGCAGTGAATATACAGGGAACACTGAAGCTTTCTTT; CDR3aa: CASSEYTGNTEAFF
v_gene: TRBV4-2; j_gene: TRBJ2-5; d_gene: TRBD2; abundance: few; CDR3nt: TGTGCCAGCAGCCAAGGACTAGCGGGGGCGTACCAAGAGACCCAGTACTTC; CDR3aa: CASSQGLAGAYQETQYF
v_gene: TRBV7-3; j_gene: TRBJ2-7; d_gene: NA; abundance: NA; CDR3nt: TGTGCCAGCAGCTTAATGTCAGGGAAAGGGTACGAGCAGTACTTC; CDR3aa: CASSLMSGKGYEQYF
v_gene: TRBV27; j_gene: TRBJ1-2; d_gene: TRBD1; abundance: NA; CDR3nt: TGTGCCAGCAGTTTATCGACAGGGGGCCTCTATGGCTACACCTTC; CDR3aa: CASSLSTGGLYGYTF
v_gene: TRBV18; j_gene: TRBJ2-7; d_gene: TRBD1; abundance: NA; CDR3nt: TGTGCCAGCTCACAAGGGAGGCAGGGGGCCGGCGACGAGCAGTACTTC; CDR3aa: CASSQGRQGAGDEQYF
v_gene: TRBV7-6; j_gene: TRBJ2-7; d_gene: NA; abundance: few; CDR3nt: TGTGCCAGCAGCTTAGAGGCGGGCTCCTACGAGCAGTACTTC; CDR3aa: CASSLEAGSYEQYF
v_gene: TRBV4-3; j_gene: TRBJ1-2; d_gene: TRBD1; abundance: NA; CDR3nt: TGCGCCAGCAGCCGTGACAGGGCTTTTGGCTACACCTTC; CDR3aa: CASSRDRAFGYTF
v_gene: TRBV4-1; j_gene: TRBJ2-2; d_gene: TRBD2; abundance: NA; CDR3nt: TGCGCCAGCAGCCAAGATCCCAGACTAGCAGCCACCGGGGAGCTGTTTTTT; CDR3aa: CASSQDPRLAATGELFF
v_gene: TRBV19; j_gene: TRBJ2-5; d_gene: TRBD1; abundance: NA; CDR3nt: TGTGCCAGTAGTATCTTGGGGACAGGGTTTGGAGAGACCCAGTACTTC; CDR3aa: CASSILGTGFGETQYF
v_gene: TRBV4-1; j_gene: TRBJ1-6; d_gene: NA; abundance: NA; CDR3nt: TGCGCCAGCAGTGAATCCCCGGGTCGGAATTCACCCCTCCACTTT; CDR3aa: CASSESPGRNSPLHF
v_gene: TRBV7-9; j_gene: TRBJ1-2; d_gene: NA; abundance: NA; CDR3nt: TGTGCCAGCAGCCCCGGAGTGCTGGCCGGCTACACCTTC; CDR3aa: CASSPGVLAGYTF
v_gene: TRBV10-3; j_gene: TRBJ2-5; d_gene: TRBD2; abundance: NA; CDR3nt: TGTGCCATCAGTGAATCCAGGGGACTAGCGGGGGCTGAGACCCAGTACTTC; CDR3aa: CAISESRGLAGAETQYF
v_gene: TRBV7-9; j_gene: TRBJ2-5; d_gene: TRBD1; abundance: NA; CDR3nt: TGTGCCAGCAGCTTCAGGGGGTCCGGGACCCAGTACTTC; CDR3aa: CASSFRGSGTQYF
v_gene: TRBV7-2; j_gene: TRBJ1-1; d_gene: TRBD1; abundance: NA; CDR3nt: TGTGCCAGCAGCTTAGAGGCATGGGGACAGGGTGTCGCTGAAGCTTTCTTT; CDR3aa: CASSLEAWGQGVAEAFF
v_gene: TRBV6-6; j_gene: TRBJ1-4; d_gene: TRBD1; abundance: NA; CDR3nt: TGTGCCAGCCTCAGGGCGGACAGGCTGTTTTTT; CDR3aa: CASLRADRLFF
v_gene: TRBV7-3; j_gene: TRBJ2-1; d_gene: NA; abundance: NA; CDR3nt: TGTGCCAGCAGCCCCGGACACAACAATGAGCAGTTCTTC; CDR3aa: CASSPGHNNEQFF
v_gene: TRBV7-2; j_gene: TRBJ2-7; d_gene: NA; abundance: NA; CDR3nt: TGTGCCAGCAGCTTATTGCACAGCTACTCCTACGAGCAGTACTTC; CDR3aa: CASSLLHSYSYEQYF
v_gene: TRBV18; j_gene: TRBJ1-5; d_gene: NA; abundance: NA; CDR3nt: TGTGCCAGCTCACCAGACGAGGGGCACAATCAGCCCCAGCATTTT; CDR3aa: CASSPDEGHNQPQHF
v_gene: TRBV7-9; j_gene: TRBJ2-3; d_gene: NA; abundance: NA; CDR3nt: TGTGCCAGCAGGCACAATGCCCGGGGAGATACGCAGTATTTT; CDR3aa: CASRHNARGDTQYF
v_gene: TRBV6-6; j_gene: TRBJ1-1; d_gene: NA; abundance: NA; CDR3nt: TGTGCCAGCAGCTTCAGCGGGGACACTGAAGCTTTCTTT; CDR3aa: CASSFSGDTEAFF
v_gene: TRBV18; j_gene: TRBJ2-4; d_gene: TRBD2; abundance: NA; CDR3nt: TGTGCCAGCTCACCCAGTTCGGGGGGCAAAAACATTCAGTACTTC; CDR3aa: CASSPSSGGKNIQYF
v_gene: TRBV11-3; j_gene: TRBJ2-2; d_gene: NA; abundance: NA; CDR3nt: TGTGCCAGCAGCTTAGAATTTCGACAGGACACCGGGGAGCTGTTTTTT; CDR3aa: CASSLEFRQDTGELFF
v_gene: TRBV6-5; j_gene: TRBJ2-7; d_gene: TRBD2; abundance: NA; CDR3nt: TGTGCCAGCATCGAAGGACTAGGAAGTTCCTACGAGCAGTACTTC; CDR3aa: CASIEGLGSSYEQYF
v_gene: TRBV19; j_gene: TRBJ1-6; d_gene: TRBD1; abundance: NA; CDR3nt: TGTGCCAGTAGTTCCTGGACAGGTCTAAGGGAATCACCCCTCCACTTT; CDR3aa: CASSSWTGLRESPLHF
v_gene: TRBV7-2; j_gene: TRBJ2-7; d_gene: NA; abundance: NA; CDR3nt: TGTGCCAGCAGCTTAAATGGGGTTGGGTACGAGCAGTACTTC; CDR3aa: CASSLNGVGYEQYF
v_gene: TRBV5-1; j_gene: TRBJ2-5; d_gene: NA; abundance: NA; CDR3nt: TGCGCCAGCAGCTTGGAGTCAAACCAAGAGACCCAGTACTTC; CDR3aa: CASSLESNQETQYF
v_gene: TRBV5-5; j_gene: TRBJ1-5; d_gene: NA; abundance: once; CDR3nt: TGTGCCAGCAGCATCGAGGGGAATCAGCCCCAGCATTTT; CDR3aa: CASSIEGNQPQHF
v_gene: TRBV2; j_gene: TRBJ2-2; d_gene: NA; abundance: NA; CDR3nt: TGTGCCAGCAGGGAAATCGCGAACACCGGGGAGCTGTTTTTT; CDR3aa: CASREIANTGELFF
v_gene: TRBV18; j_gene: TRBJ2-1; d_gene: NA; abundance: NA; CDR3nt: TGTGCCAGCTCACCACTTTCGTACAATGAGCAGTTCTTC; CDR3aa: CASSPLSYNEQFF
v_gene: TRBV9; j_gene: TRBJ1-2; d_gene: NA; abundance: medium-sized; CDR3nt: TGTGCCAGCAGCATAATGAGCTATGGCTACACCTTC; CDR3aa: CASSIMSYGYTF
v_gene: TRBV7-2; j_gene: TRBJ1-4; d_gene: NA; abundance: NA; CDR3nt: TGTGCCAGCAGCTTAGGGGACCGGCCCTCTAATGAAAAACTGTTTTTT; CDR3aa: CASSLGDRPSNEKLFF
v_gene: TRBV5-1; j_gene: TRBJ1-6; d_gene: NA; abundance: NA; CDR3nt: TGCGCCAGCAGCTTGGGCCCGGATAATTCACCCCTCCACTTT; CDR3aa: CASSLGPDNSPLHF
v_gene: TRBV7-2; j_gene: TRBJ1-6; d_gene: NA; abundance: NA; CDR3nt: TGTGCCAGCAGCCCTACCCCCCCAGGGTTGGATTCACCCCTCCACTTT; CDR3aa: CASSPTPPGLDSPLHF
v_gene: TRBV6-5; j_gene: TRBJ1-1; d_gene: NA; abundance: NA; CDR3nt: TGTGCCAGCAGTTACGGGGCGGGAGGGAGCACTGAAGCTTTCTTT; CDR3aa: CASSYGAGGSTEAFF
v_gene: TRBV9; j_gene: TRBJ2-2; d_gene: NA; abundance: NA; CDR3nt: TGTGCCAGCAGCCGCGGGCTGGGGATCGGGACCGGGGAGCTGTTTTTT; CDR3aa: CASSRGLGIGTGELFF
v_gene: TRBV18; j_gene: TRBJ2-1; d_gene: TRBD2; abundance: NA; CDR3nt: TGTGCCAGCTCACCACAGCGGGGGGTCTACAATGAGCAGTTCTTC; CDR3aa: CASSPQRGVYNEQFF
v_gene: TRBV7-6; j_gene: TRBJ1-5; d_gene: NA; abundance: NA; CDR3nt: TGTGCCAGCAGCCCGCAAACTGGGAATCAGCCCCAGCATTTT; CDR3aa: CASSPQTGNQPQHF
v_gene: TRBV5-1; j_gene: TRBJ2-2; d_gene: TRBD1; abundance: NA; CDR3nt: TGCGCCAGCAGCCTACCGGGACAGGGTAGGTCCGGGGAGCTGTTTTTT; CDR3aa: CASSLPGQGRSGELFF
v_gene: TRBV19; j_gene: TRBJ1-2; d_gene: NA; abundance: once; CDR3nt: TGTGCCAGTAGTATGGATACTAACTATGGCTACACCTTC; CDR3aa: CASSMDTNYGYTF
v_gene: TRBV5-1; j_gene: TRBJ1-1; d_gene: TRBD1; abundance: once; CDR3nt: TGCGCCAGCAGCTCGGACAGGGGAGGAACTGAAGCTTTCTTT; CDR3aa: CASSSDRGGTEAFF
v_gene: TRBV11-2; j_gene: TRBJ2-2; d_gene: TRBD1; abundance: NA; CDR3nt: TGTGCCAGCAGATTACAGGGGGCAAGCACCGGGGAGCTGTTTTTT; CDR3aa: CASRLQGASTGELFF
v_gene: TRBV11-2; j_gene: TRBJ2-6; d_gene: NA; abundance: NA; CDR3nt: TGTGCCAGCAGCCCCTGGAAATCTGGGGCCAACGTCCTGACTTTC; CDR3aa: CASSPWKSGANVLTF
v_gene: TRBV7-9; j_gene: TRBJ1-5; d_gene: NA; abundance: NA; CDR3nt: TGTGCCAGCAGCTTAGGAGGGGGAGGCAATCAGCCCCAGCATTTT; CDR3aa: CASSLGGGGNQPQHF
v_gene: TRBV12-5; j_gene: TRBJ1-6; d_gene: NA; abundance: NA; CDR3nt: TGTGCTAGTGGTTCGGGCGGTAATTCACCCCTCCACTTT; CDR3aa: CASGSGGNSPLHF